These T cell receptor beta chains were read from a single sample in a study of shared clonotypes between healthy human individuals. Generated by immunoSEQ multiplex PCR, the TCRdb table keeps only in-frame clones and is missing some. The data hold about 99,000 clones, with around half observed a single time. Sequencing input: PBMCs. These receptors were taken from a woman between 40 and 55 years old in good health. Some clones in this sample may be carry-over from other donors' samples. Each CDR3 is given with its conserved first and last residue. D genes are given only for firm matches. Part of the rows lack a size; the others show once, few, many or a class for expanded clones.

>.|15|.|TRBV7-2|TRBJ2-7
TGTGCCAGCAGCTTAGCGGGGTTGGCTGACTACGAGCAGTACTTC
CASSLAGLADYEQYF
>many|11|.|TRBV6-6|TRBJ2-5
TGTGCCAGCAGTGAGGGAGGGACCCAGTACTTC
CASSEGGTQYF
>.|13|.|TRBV7-8|TRBJ1-2
TGTGCCAGCAGGACGCCCGGCCTCTTAGGCTACACCTTC
CASRTPGLLGYTF
>.|12|.|TRBV5-1|TRBJ2-1
TGCGCCAGCAGCTCCGAGAGCGCGGAGCAGTTCTTC
CASSSESAEQFF
>.|13|TRBD1|TRBV7-9|TRBJ1-2
TGTGCCAGCAGCGGGGGACAGTTGGATGGCTACACCTTC
CASSGGQLDGYTF
>.|13|.|TRBV7-3|TRBJ1-5
TGTGCCAGCAGCTTAGAGGCTAATCGGCCCCAGCATTTT
CASSLEANRPQHF
>few|15|.|TRBV28|TRBJ2-2
TGTGCCAGCACCCCGTCCAGGGGGGCGGCCGGGGAGCTGTTTTTT
CASTPSRGAAGELFF
>few|14|TRBD1|TRBV7-9|TRBJ1-2
TGTGCCAGCAGCTTCGGGACAGGGGACTATGGCTACACCTTC
CASSFGTGDYGYTF
>.|15|TRBD1|TRBV30|TRBJ1-5
TGTGCCTGGAGTGCCGGGACAGGGGTTCAGCAGCCCCAGCATTTT
CAWSAGTGVQQPQHF
>.|15|.|TRBV7-2|TRBJ1-4
TGTGCCAGCAGCTTAGCGTCACAGGGACGTGAAAAACTGTTTTTT
CASSLASQGREKLFF
>.|16|TRBD2|TRBV7-9|TRBJ2-3
TGTGCCAGCAGCCCACAAGGACTAGCGGGAGGAGATACGCAGTATTTT
CASSPQGLAGGDTQYF
>few|15|TRBD1|TRBV9|TRBJ1-2
TGTGCCAGCAGCGTAGGGCAGGGGGCGCGGGATGGCTACACCTTC
CASSVGQGARDGYTF
>.|15|.|TRBV9|TRBJ2-1
TGTGCCAGCAGCGTAACCGGGACCACCTACAATGAGCAGTTCTTC
CASSVTGTTYNEQFF
>many|12|.|TRBV2|TRBJ2-7
TGTGCCAGCAGCTTCGCCCGCTACGAGCAGTACTTC
CASSFARYEQYF
>.|14|.|TRBV28|TRBJ1-5
TGTGCCAGCAGTTTATCAGGACTCAATCAGCCCCAGCATTTT
CASSLSGLNQPQHF
>.|16|.|TRBV25-1|TRBJ2-5
TGTGCCAGCAGTGAATTAGGGCCGCCTAACCAAGAGACCCAGTACTTC
CASSELGPPNQETQYF
>many|14|.|TRBV7-9|TRBJ1-3
TGTGCCAGCAGCTTAGGGACCACTGGAAACACCATATATTTT
CASSLGTTGNTIYF
>few|13|.|TRBV29-1|TRBJ1-1
TGCAGCGCTCGTACGACAGGTGGAACTGAAGCTTTCTTT
CSARTTGGTEAFF
>many|12|TRBD1|TRBV13|TRBJ1-2
TGTGCCAGCAGCTTGGGGACAGGATCTCCCACCTTC
CASSLGTGSPTF
>.|14|TRBD1|TRBV10-3|TRBJ2-7
TGTGCCAGCAGTCCGACAGGGGGGCTCTACGAGCAGTACTTC
CASSPTGGLYEQYF
>many|14|TRBD1|TRBV10-1|TRBJ2-7
TGCGCCAGCAGCCGTGACAGGGGACGTTCTGAGCAGTACTTC
CASSRDRGRSEQYF
>few|15|TRBD1|TRBV7-6|TRBJ2-5
TGTGCCAGCAGCTACGAGACAGGGGGTCGAGAGACCCAGTACTTC
CASSYETGGRETQYF
>.|16|TRBD2|TRBV19|TRBJ2-3
TGTGCCAGTAGTATAGGCCCGGGACTAGCCCCAGATACGCAGTATTTT
CASSIGPGLAPDTQYF
>many|16|TRBD2|TRBV6-6|TRBJ2-3
TGTGCCAGCAGTATAAGGACTAGCGGGTACACAGATACGCAGTATTTT
CASSIRTSGYTDTQYF
>.|17|.|TRBV7-4|TRBJ2-1
TGTGCCAGCAGCTTAGAGATCATCGGGGTATCATACAATGAGCAGTTCTTC
CASSLEIIGVSYNEQFF
>.|14|.|TRBV6-1|TRBJ2-3
TGTGCCAGCGAGGGGGGATCTAGCACAGATACGCAGTATTTT
CASEGGSSTDTQYF
>.|15|TRBD2|TRBV7-2|TRBJ2-7
TGTGCCAGCAGAGTGTCTAGCGGGAGTAGCTACGAGCAGTACTTC
CASRVSSGSSYEQYF
>many|15|.|TRBV18|TRBJ2-2
TGTGCCAGCTCACCACGGGGCAGGAACACCGGGGAGCTGTTTTTT
CASSPRGRNTGELFF
>.|14|TRBD2|TRBV6-1|TRBJ2-7
TGTGCCAGCAGTGAGGGACTAGAAACCTACGAGCAGTACTTC
CASSEGLETYEQYF
>.|13|.|TRBV28|TRBJ1-2
TGTGCCACCAGCATCCGACAGCTCTATGGCTACACCTTC
CATSIRQLYGYTF
>.|13|.|TRBV30|TRBJ2-3
TGTGCCTGGAGTTCGGGGTGGGCAGATACGCAGTATTTT
CAWSSGWADTQYF
>few|12|.|TRBV30|TRBJ1-1
TGTGCCAGGAGAGCCTGGAACACTGAAGCTTTCTTT
CARRAWNTEAFF
>.|16|.|TRBV28|TRBJ1-2
TGTGCCAGCAGTTTCGCTGGGACAAGGCGTTCAGGTGGCTACACCTTC
CASSFAGTRRSGGYTF
>.|12|.|TRBV30|TRBJ1-1
TGTGCCTGGAAGGGGCAGAACACTGAAGCTTTCTTT
CAWKGQNTEAFF
>few|15|TRBD1|TRBV28|TRBJ1-6
TGTGCCAGCAGTCCGATCGACAGGGACAATTCACCCCTCCACTTT
CASSPIDRDNSPLHF
>few|13|.|TRBV5-6|TRBJ1-1
TGTGCCAGCAGCTTGAGACTTAACACTGAAGCTTTCTTT
CASSLRLNTEAFF